The 16 T cell receptor beta chains listed next were all sequenced from one sample in a study of T cells in Graves' hyperthyroidism and ophthalmopathy. Template material for amplifying TCR beta CDR3 regions consisted of RNA transcripts. A first-round RT-PCR of the TCR CDR3 used the HTBI primer set. TCRdb recomputed calls from the multiplex PCR reads with MiXCR, one row per CDR3 protein. The table shows about 600,000 distinct CDR3 sequences, with 13% to 15% occurring only once. Sequencing was done on a sample of blood. These receptors were taken from a woman aged 18-29 years with Graves' ophthalmopathy.

This clonotype was picked up many times. The gene calls are TRBV15 and TRBJ1-1; 7 nucleotides line up with TRBD1. V was clipped by 0 bases and J by 11 bases; unmatched bases: 6. Germline CDR1 is LNHNV and CDR2 is YYDKDF (reference sequence). This CDR3 has 13 amino acids. As DNA, the CDR3 is TGTGCCACCAGCAGAGAGAGGACAGGTTCTGCTTTCTTT. This gives the protein CATSRERTGSAFF.

Many counts were recorded for this clonotype. The V gene is TRBV7-2, the J gene TRBJ2-1; maybe TRBD2 (5 bases). This CDR3 has 13 residues. V gave up 3 bases and J gave up 9 bases, with 12 bases separating them. Germline CDR1 and CDR2: SGHTA and FQGNSA. The CDR3 sequence: CASSFWTGPEQFF. CDR3 in DNA: TGTGCCAGCAGCTTCTGGACTGGCCCTGAGCAGTTCTTC.

This clonotype was counted a few times. The rearrangement joins TRBV3-1 to TRBJ2-2, with D tentatively TRBD1 (5 bases). Germline loops: CDR1 LGHDT, CDR2 YNNKEL (reference sequence). Trimming took off 2 bases at V and 4 bases at J, with 8 bases between the two ends. This CDR3 is 14 amino acids long. CDR3 sequence reads: CASSQQGATGELFF. The CDR3 DNA reads as TGTGCCAGCAGCCAACAAGGGGCCACCGGGGAGCTGTTTTTT.

The chain is built from TRBV29-1 and TRBJ2-3; 8 nucleotides line up with TRBD2. The CDR3 is 14 residues long. V gave up 3 bases and J gave up 8 bases; unmatched junction bases: 10. From germline, CDR1 is SQVTM and CDR2 ANQGSEA. The CDR3 bases are TGCAGCGTTGACCGGGGGGGAGGGCCTGGTACGCAGTATTTT. This encodes CSVDRGGGPGTQYF.

In its sample, this clonotype was seen a few times. The chain employs TRBV6-5 and TRBJ2-1; 13 bases map to TRBD2. The CDR3 totals 18 residues. The junction had 8 bases not matched to a gene; V was cut back by 0 bases and J by 6 bases. The germline CDR1 and CDR2 sequences are MNHEY and SVGAGI. The CDR3 sequence is CASSYSGTSGMSPNEQFF. CDR3 DNA: TGTGCCAGCAGTTACTCCGGGACTAGCGGGATGTCCCCCAATGAGCAGTTCTTC.

This clonotype was detected ten times or more. J is TRBJ2-7 and V is TRBV20-1, with D perhaps assigned TRBD1 or TRBD2 (5 bases each). The CDR3 runs 12 residues. Trimming cost V 3 bases and J 5 bases, with 11 bases left between them. Germline CDR1 and CDR2: DFQATT and SNEGSKA (reference sequence). CDR3 in amino acids: CSASPQGDEQYF. In nucleotides, the CDR3 is TGCAGTGCTAGCCCGCAGGGAGACGAGCAGTACTTC.

At least ten counts were recorded for this clonotype. This chain links TRBV30 with TRBJ1-1; a possible D gene is TRBD1 (6 bases). Per the germline V gene, CDR1 is GTSNPN and CDR2 is SVGIG (reference sequence). This CDR3 region has 12 residues. V gave up 5 bases and J gave up 5 bases, with 12 bases separating them. The CDR3 region is CAWAPQGTEAFF. The DNA of the CDR3 is TGTGCCTGGGCCCCACAGGGAACTGAAGCTTTCTTT.

This clonotype has a count of ten or more. This rearrangement joins TRBV6-2 or TRBV6-3 to TRBJ1-1; D unresolved. The CDR3 sequence is 16 residues long. Germline values: CDR1 MNHEY, CDR2 SVGEGT. V was pared by 4 bases and J by 0 bases, with 15 bases between. DNA of the CDR3: TGTGCCAGCAGTTCTCTTGAGTCAGCGATGAACACTGAAGCTTTCTTT. It specifies CASSSLESAMNTEAFF.

The rearrangement links TRBV9 to TRBJ1-2, with a tentative D call TRBD1 (5 bases). Germline CDR1 SGDLS, CDR2 YYNGEE. V gave up 3 bases and J gave up 4 bases, with 25 bases separating them. This CDR3 contains 18 residues. CDR3 nucleotide sequence: TGTGCCAGCAGCGCCCCTCAAGGGGCCAGCCGAGGATTCTATGGCTACACCTTC. Its translation is CASSAPQGASRGFYGYTF.

This clonotype was counted at least ten times. The chain has TRBV10-3 and TRBJ2-7, with D uncertain. Germline V gives CDR1 ENHRY, CDR2 SYGVKD. V lost 0 bases and J lost 7, with 7 bases in between. The CDR3 covers 12 residues. The CDR3 DNA is TGTGCCATCAGTGAGTCAGTAGGGGAGCAGTACTTC. This sequence encodes CAISESVGEQYF.

The rearrangement joins TRBV28 to TRBJ2-7; 11 bases are a match to TRBD1. Germline CDR1 and CDR2: MDHEN and SYDVKM. V lost 7 bases to trimming and J lost 4 bases; unmatched junction nucleotides: 9. The CDR3 has 15 amino acids. Here the CDR3 reads CASTPGDRGGYEQYF. For the CDR3, the DNA is TGTGCCAGCACCCCCGGGGACAGGGGGGGTTACGAGCAGTACTTC.

This clonotype has ten or more counts. This rearrangement joins TRBV4-1 to TRBJ2-7; D perhaps matches TRBD2 (6 bases). Per germline, CDR1 MGHRA and CDR2 YSYEKL. The CDR3 runs to 16 residues. The ends were cut back, 1 base at V and 0 bases at J, with 13 bases in the middle. The CDR3 DNA sequence: TGCGCCAGCAGCCAAGGTTCTAGCGCCAGCTCCTACGAGCAGTACTTC. Residues: CASSQGSSASSYEQYF.

This clonotype was counted many times. The chain links TRBV27 to TRBJ1-2; no clear D. Germline V lookup: CDR1 MNHEY, CDR2 SMNVEV (reference sequence). This CDR3 region has 13 residues. Trimming removed 2 bases from V and 6 bases from J, with 10 bases in between. The CDR3 reads CASSLIGRHGYTF. In DNA form, the CDR3 reads TGTGCCAGCAGTTTAATCGGGAGACATGGCTACACCTTC.

This clonotype was detected ten times or more. The chain is built from TRBV12-3 or TRBV12-4 and TRBJ2-3, with D uncertain. With 6 bases removed from V and 3 bases from J, the gap between germline ends came to 13 bases. The CDR3 loop spans 14 amino acids. The CDR3 sequence: CASRYSMSTDTQYF. The CDR3 DNA follows: TGTGCCAGCAGGTATAGCATGAGTACAGATACGCAGTATTTT.

The gene calls are TRBV10-3 and TRBJ2-1, with D possibly TRBD1 on 6 matching bases. Germline CDR1 and CDR2: ENHRY and SYGVKD. V was trimmed by 5 bases and J by 0 bases, leaving 8 bases between them. CDR3 length equals 14 residues. The CDR3 DNA follows: TGTGCCATCAGTCAGGGGCTCTCCTACAATGAGCAGTTCTTC. As protein: CAISQGLSYNEQFF.

This clonotype was seen many times. V and J are TRBV5-1 and TRBJ1-3, with D unclear. Per the germline V gene, CDR1 is SGHRS and CDR2 is YFSETQ. With 0 bases removed from V and 0 bases from J, the gap between germline ends came to 10 bases. The CDR3 is 16 residues long. CDR3 DNA: TGCGCCAGCAGCTTGGACAGCGGTCACTCTGGAAACACCATATATTTT. It yields the protein CASSLDSGHSGNTIYF.